This record covers a single T cell receptor beta chain. Its specificity is not known. Patients had received no treatment of any kind before thyroid surgery. This sample was included in a study of metastatic and nonmetastatic thyroid tumors. Authors' processing steps: A classifier of distant metastasis in papillary thyroid cancer was built from CDR3 differences (across clinicopathological groups). With MiXCR, TCRdb reprocessed the PCR reads. The V and J calls and clone size are TCRdb's, not the authors'. The sample has some 22,000 clones, under 25% seen once. Overall study findings and caveats: It was reportedly found that TCR beta diversity was significantly higher in malignant thyroid tumors than in benign nodules, a difference seen in both blood and tumor samples.

The TCR comes from a male donor with papillary thyroid cancer or a benign thyroid nodule (not recorded which). Some clones in this sample may be carry-over from other donors' samples. The sample consisted of blood.

CDR3: CASSPSGGVGGEQYF. CDR3 DNA: TGTGCCAGCAGCCCCAGCGGGGGGGTAGGAGGGGAGCAGTACTTC. The rearrangement links TRBV9 to TRBJ2-7, with 10 bases lining up with TRBD2. Germline trimming cut 4 bases from V and 7 bases from J; bases unmatched to any gene: 11. The germline gives CDR1 SGDLS, CDR2 YYNGEE. The CDR3 is 15 amino acids.